This T cell receptor beta chain derives from a study of tissue T cells after allogeneic stem cell transplantation (dated by TCRdb to 2021 to 2024). Concerning the study at large: Every GVHD patient got a graft from a donor, with four grafts unmodified and three CD34-selected to deplete T cells. When multiple samples of a tissue existed, pathologist review of H&E sections prioritized samples with histologically apparent lymphocytes for sequencing. TCR beta repertoires were profiled across many tissues obtained from research autopsies of patients with and without GVHD, as well as in mouse models of GVHD. The human arm was conducted as a prospective observational study, and neither blinding nor randomization was performed. Study-level results and caveats: Only a few T cell clones appeared in more than one patient, yet motif-based clustering showed tissue-specific repertoire signatures that were shared between patients. Sampling depth was acknowledged as a limitation, and the patient cohort was both small and clinically heterogeneous. Blood and spleen T cells captured only a limited portion of the TCR repertoire detected in tissues, in both patients and mice. Within patients, how anatomically similar tissues were was a major factor shaping TCR repertoire composition, regardless of disease or transplant status. Which tissue TCRs were alloreactive or antigen-specific was not determined in the study, and some clones might have been persisting host cells.

The library was built by means of the immunoSEQ multiplex PCR assay. TCRbeta CDR3 sequencing was done by Adaptive Biotechnologies at survey depth, reporting CDR3 sequences, V/J genes, productive frequency and template counts. TCR beta CDR3 regions were amplified from genomic DNA rather than RNA. In the source study's methods: Pairwise repertoire overlap between tissues was quantified with Jensen-Shannon divergence, where 1 means complete divergence and 0 identical. Tissues were clustered by single-linkage agglomerative hierarchical clustering of pairwise JSD values, and the clustering results were displayed as dendrograms. All patient samples were analyzed with GLIPH2 using simulation_depth 1000, kmer_min_depth 3 and cdr3_length_cutoff 8, and only groups containing more than two unique CDR3s were kept. A standardized tissue-overlap score was generated by extrapolating Jaccard GLIPH-group overlap across patients to a standard repertoire size of 1000 clones. To look at how diversity was associated with clinical or experimental variables, linear mixed-effect models were used, with tissue treated as a fixed effect and individual treated as a random effect. The immuneACCESS repertoire file appears here via TCRdb, limited to in-frame rearrangements. These files lack a portion of the clones; in checked studies, under half of the deficit traces to unresolved V genes, and the cause of the others is not known. V and J calls and clone size are as listed in that table; D and trimming were resolved from the DNA. The sample table holds over 950 clones, of which approximately 70% were seen once. The ten largest clones capture about 25% of the sample.

For this clone: No cognate antigen has been identified for it. No quality values exist for individual bases; no much larger clone is one base distant.

According to the study, the label for this sample's time point signals: human tissue collected at research (rapid) autopsy. Over a roughly 3-year period, over five adult allo-HCT recipients who had steroid-refractory GVHD were prospectively enrolled in a research-autopsy study. All GVHD patients had gastrointestinal GVHD and received several lines of GVHD-directed therapy; about five also had skin involvement. Autopsy tissues included GI sites from esophagus to rectum, liver, skin and lymphoid organs including spleen, after a median post-mortem interval of around 9.8 hours. Each autopsy specimen was cut in two, with one portion flash-frozen in liquid nitrogen and the remainder formalin-fixed, and the outer muscle layers of GI specimens were removed. To extract genomic DNA from frozen tissues, either the Mag-Bind Blood & Tissue DNA HDQ 96 Kit on a Chemagic 360 or the DNeasy Blood & Tissue Kit was used. Because of concern about red blood cell contamination, the extracted DNA went through further purification with the Genomic DNA Clean & Concentrator-25 kit.

Sequenced material: skin, taken at autopsy. The TCR originated in a male patient at least 60 years old with steroid-refractory graft-versus-host disease after an allogeneic stem cell transplant. A transplant means some T cells may be of graft donor rather than patient origin.

This receptor has the CDR3 CSARSEGYTF. At the DNA level, the sequence is TGCAGTGCTAGATCTGAGGGCTACACCTTC. The chain employs TRBV20-1 and TRBJ1-2, with no reliable assignment of the D segment. From the cysteine through the phenylalanine, the CDR3 covers 10 amino acids. Just the 30-base CDR3 DNA is kept, in frame starting at base 1. Per the germline V gene (reference sequence), DFQATT is the CDR1 and SNEGSKA is the CDR2. The germline ends are 6 bases apart after V is trimmed by 2 bases and J by 8 bases.